The rows below give T cell receptor beta chains drawn from one sample of a study of CD8+ T cells in alopecia areata. Data came from immunoSEQ multiplex PCR; TCRdb stores just in-frame clones and leaves some out. The sample contains 150,000 to 200,000 clones, 65% of which appear only once. This specimen consisted of CD4+ T cells sorted from blood, obtained at week 4, from a patient treated with tofacitinib. These receptors originate from a human donor with alopecia areata. Each CDR3 is given with its conserved first and last residue. The D gene is left open where the match is weak. Rows give clone size only sometimes, using once, few, many, or a class for an expanded clone.

length: 12
V: TRBV30
size: -
J: TRBJ2-7
D: -
CDR3: CAWSGLNYEQYF
DNA: TGTGCCTGGTCCGGGCTAAACTACGAGCAGTACTTC

length: 13
V: TRBV7-3
size: -
J: TRBJ1-1
D: -
CDR3: CASSLTGYTEAFF
DNA: TGTGCCAGCAGCTTAACGGGATATACTGAAGCTTTCTTT

length: 16
V: TRBV30
size: -
J: TRBJ1-2
D: TRBD1
CDR3: CAWSPKGTGAVYGYTF
DNA: TGTGCCTGGAGCCCCAAAGGGACAGGGGCGGTCTATGGCTACACCTTC

length: 15
V: TRBV6-6
size: -
J: TRBJ1-3
D: -
CDR3: CASDDWDLSGNTIYF
DNA: TGTGCCAGCGACGATTGGGACCTCTCTGGAAACACCATATATTTT

length: 15
V: TRBV10-3
size: -
J: TRBJ2-5
D: TRBD2
CDR3: CAIKARLAVQETQYF
DNA: TGTGCCATCAAGGCGAGACTAGCGGTCCAAGAGACCCAGTACTTC

length: 14
V: TRBV9
size: -
J: TRBJ1-6
D: TRBD1
CDR3: CASSLRQGGSPLHF
DNA: TGTGCCAGCAGCCTTAGACAGGGTGGGTCACCCCTCCACTTT

length: 15
V: TRBV4-1
size: -
J: TRBJ2-5
D: -
CDR3: CASSQDMAFEGTQYF
DNA: TGCGCCAGCAGCCAAGATATGGCATTCGAGGGGACCCAGTACTTC

length: 15
V: TRBV7-3
size: few
J: TRBJ1-1
D: -
CDR3: CASSSSAPQRVEAFF
DNA: TGTGCCAGCAGCTCTTCGGCGCCGCAAAGGGTTGAAGCTTTCTTT

length: 13
V: TRBV11-2
size: medium-sized
J: TRBJ1-1
D: TRBD1
CDR3: CASRDRTDTEAFF
DNA: TGTGCCAGCAGGGACAGGACTGACACTGAAGCTTTCTTT

length: 16
V: TRBV6-6
size: few
J: TRBJ1-1
D: TRBD1
CDR3: CASSYPPGTANTEAFF
DNA: TGTGCCAGCAGTTACCCACCCGGGACAGCGAACACTGAAGCTTTCTTT

length: 15
V: TRBV5-1
size: -
J: TRBJ1-1
D: -
CDR3: CASSLVGGQNTEAFF
DNA: TGCGCCAGCAGCTTGGTAGGAGGGCAGAACACTGAAGCTTTCTTT

length: 15
V: TRBV6-5
size: once
J: TRBJ1-4
D: -
CDR3: CASRPTGPGRGKLFF
DNA: TGTGCCAGCAGGCCTACCGGGCCCGGGCGTGGAAAACTGTTTTTT

length: 15
V: TRBV5-1
size: -
J: TRBJ1-2
D: TRBD1
CDR3: CASSPNARGRDGYTF
DNA: TGCGCCAGCAGCCCGAATGCCAGGGGGCGCGATGGCTACACCTTC

length: 15
V: TRBV5-1
size: -
J: TRBJ2-7
D: TRBD1
CDR3: CASSSPGQGFYEQYF
DNA: TGCGCCAGCAGCTCGCCAGGACAGGGGTTCTACGAGCAGTACTTC

length: 14
V: TRBV7-9
size: -
J: TRBJ2-1
D: -
CDR3: CASSLYAGEYQQFF
DNA: TGTGCCAGCAGCTTATATGCAGGGGAGTATCAGCAGTTCTTC